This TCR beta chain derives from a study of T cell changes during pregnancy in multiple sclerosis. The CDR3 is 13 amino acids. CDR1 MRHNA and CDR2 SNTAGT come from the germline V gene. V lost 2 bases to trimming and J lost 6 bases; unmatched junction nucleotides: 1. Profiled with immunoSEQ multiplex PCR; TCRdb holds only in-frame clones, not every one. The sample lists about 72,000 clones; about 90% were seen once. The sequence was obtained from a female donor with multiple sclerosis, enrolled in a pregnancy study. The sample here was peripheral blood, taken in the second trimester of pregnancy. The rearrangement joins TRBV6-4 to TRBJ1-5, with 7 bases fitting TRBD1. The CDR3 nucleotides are TGTGCCAGCAGTGACGACAGGGCTCAGCCCCAGCATTTT. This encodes CASSDDRAQPQHF.